These 3 T cell receptor beta chains share one sample of origin, sequenced in a study of T cells expressing NK-cell markers. TCRdb reprocessed the 5' RACE reads and stores each CDR3 protein as one record, lacking DNA. This sample lists 550,000 to 600,000 distinct CDR3 sequences; its ten largest clones have under 4.5%. Sequenced sample: blood T cells: a sorted CD56 or NKG2C T cell subset, CD4+ or CD8+ T cells, or bulk PBMC T cells (not recorded which). The receptor set was obtained from a man aged 18 to 35 in good health.

The chain carries TRBV11-2 and TRBJ1-1; without DNA, the TCRdb call of TRBD1 cannot be checked. The CDR3 is 14 residues long. Germline V gene sequence: CDR1 SGHAT, CDR2 FQNNGV. The CDR3 loop reads CASSPRARDAEAFF.

The chain combines TRBV5-5 with TRBJ2-1; with no DNA, the TCRdb D assignment of TRBD1 cannot be verified. The germline CDR1 and CDR2 sequences are SGHKS and YYEKEE (reference sequence). The CDR3 loop spans 16 amino acids. CDR3 residues: CASSFDTGPPWDEQFF.

The chain employs TRBV15 and TRBJ2-7; TCRdb designates TRBD2, a call that cannot be tested without DNA. The CDR3 has 18 residues. Germline V gene data show CDR1 as LNHNV and CDR2 as YYDKDF (reference sequence). The CDR3 sequence is CATSRELAGSFSSYEQYF.